The rows below give T cell receptor beta chains drawn from one sample of a study of blood T cell repertoires in COVID-19. TCRdb's table, derived via immunoSEQ multiplex PCR, lists solely in-frame clones and lacks some. The sample yields about 130,000 clones, around four fifths seen once. Sequenced input: peripheral blood. The receptor set was obtained from a human donor in a cohort sampled during active COVID-19. Each CDR3 is given without its conserved first and last residue.

V gene	J gene	CDR3 protein
TRBV7-3	TRBJ2-7	ASSQRRGLQQY
TRBV21-1	TRBJ2-7	ASIKDRPTYEQY
TRBV6-5	TRBJ1-2	ASRGQGRYGYT
TRBV5-1	TRBJ2-7	ASSLDSPYEQY
TRBV5-1	TRBJ1-1	ASSRLSSGNTEAF
TRBV4-1	TRBJ2-2	ASSQDNLAGGPYGELF
TRBV10-2	TRBJ1-1	ASSEFGRGNTEAF
TRBV29-1	TRBJ2-3	SVGQGGTDTQY
TRBV5-1	TRBJ2-7	ASSLAVQAGEQY
TRBV11-3	TRBJ2-1	ASSLEGRGGWNEQF
TRBV6-2/TRBV6-3	TRBJ1-5	ASSYPGTYSNQPQH
TRBV7-8	TRBJ2-7	ASSPNGGGSSYEQY
TRBV3-1/TRBV3-2	TRBJ2-5	ASSQVLAGGAEETQY
TRBV12-5	TRBJ2-3	ASGLGFGGQHLTDTQY
TRBV5-4	TRBJ1-6	ASSLNFWESPLH
TRBV28	TRBJ2-3	ASSFGRRDTQY
TRBV4-1	TRBJ1-1	ASSQDQPGRNTEAF
TRBV6-5	TRBJ1-5	ASNPAGGSQPQH
TRBV5-1	TRBJ2-3	ASSKDRGASTDTQY
TRBV7-9	TRBJ1-2	ASSRPNYGYT
TRBV5-4	TRBJ1-6	ASTWGQGGGSPLH
TRBV6-5	TRBJ2-3	ASSYSPGQGTDTQY
TRBV7-6	TRBJ2-2	ASRRGTDTGELF
TRBV12-2	TRBJ2-1	ASRSKRAPSWHDNEQF
TRBV3-1/TRBV3-2	TRBJ1-1	ASSQLDKLNTEAF
TRBV19	TRBJ1-2	ASRGTGVNYGYT
TRBV27	TRBJ2-7	ASSPNPGWRGAPYEQY
TRBV12-3/TRBV12-4	TRBJ1-5	ASSLNSNQPQH
TRBV5-4	TRBJ2-3	ASSIPSGGSDTQY
TRBV7-9	TRBJ2-6	ASSGGAGANVLT
TRBV12-5	TRBJ2-3	ASGLAQGASFPDTQY
TRBV19	TRBJ1-5	ASSIKGINQPQH
TRBV30	TRBJ2-1	AWSVGQDLYNEQF
TRBV5-6	TRBJ1-2	ASSSDITNYGYT
TRBV30	TRBJ2-2	AWRRDTNTGELF
TRBV5-6	TRBJ2-7	ASSPTGKGYEQY
TRBV20-1	TRBJ2-4	SASGLSGMAKNIQY
TRBV6-5	TRBJ2-7	ASSLGQGRYEQY
TRBV29-1	TRBJ1-2	SVTAGINYGYT
TRBV18	TRBJ1-3	ASSRDWEAGNTIY
TRBV6-5	TRBJ1-2	ASSYSELSGYGYT
TRBV11-3	TRBJ2-1	ASSLGTSLYNEQF
TRBV19	TRBJ1-4	ASSIKGVRGPEEKLF
TRBV11-2	TRBJ2-1	ASSPASAGYNEQF
TRBV7-9	TRBJ1-4	ASSLAGGGEKLF
TRBV5-1	TRBJ1-1	ASSLEGRAF
TRBV15	TRBJ2-7	ATSTGQGYEQY
TRBV18	TRBJ1-2	ASSRDRNYGYT
TRBV19	TRBJ1-1	ASSIGQLNTEAF
TRBV6-1	TRBJ2-1	ASSGEGGPPGDEQF
TRBV19	TRBJ2-3	ASGPGLSTDTQY
TRBV2	TRBJ1-2	ASSETDGNYGYT
TRBV6-6	TRBJ1-4	ATKTTGSGEKLF
TRBV2	TRBJ2-3	ASYLVSTDTQY
TRBV6-6	TRBJ2-7	ASSPTGGAYEQY
TRBV3-1/TRBV3-2	TRBJ2-5	ASSPGTTVLGETQY
TRBV6-6	TRBJ2-1	ASRKTSGGSNEQF
TRBV30	TRBJ2-2	AWKMFSGGANTGELF
TRBV3-1/TRBV3-2	TRBJ1-6	ASSQRTGGDRHSPLH
TRBV5-5	TRBJ2-3	ASSQLAGGSDTQY